This TCR beta chain originates from a study of T cells of healthy individuals. At least ten counts were recorded for this clonotype. TCRdb fed the 5' RACE reads into MiXCR, producing one record per CDR3 protein. The profile shows 40,000 to 60,000 distinct CDR3 sequences, roughly 14% of them singletons. V lost 3 bases to trimming and J lost 8 bases; unmatched junction nucleotides: 8. This CDR3 is 15 amino acids long. Germline lookup yields CDR1 LGHNA and CDR2 YSLEER. The origin of this receptor is a human donor in good health. This chain connects TRBV4-3 to TRBJ2-1, with TRBD2 matching 9 bases. CDR3: CASSQASSGVHEQFF. The CDR3 DNA reads as TGCGCCAGCAGCCAGGCTTCTAGCGGGGTACATGAGCAGTTCTTC.